The 2 T cell receptor beta chains below come from one sample, sequenced in a study of T cell responses to AZD1222 COVID-19 vaccine. The data were produced by immunoSEQ multiplex PCR, yet TCRdb's version contains in-frame clones alone and is incomplete. The sample yields 200,000 or so clones, almost 95% seen once. The source material was peripheral blood, sampled on day 0 of AZD1222 vaccination. Source of these receptors: an adult in good health.

The J gene is TRBJ1-1, the V gene TRBV7-2; D not resolved. Germline CDR1 SGHTA, CDR2 FQGNSA. The V end lost 1 base, the J end lost 1 base, and 4 bases lay between the germline ends. CDR3 length equals 13 residues. In DNA form, the CDR3 reads TGTGCCAGCAGCTTAGAAAGGAACACTGAAGCTTTCTTT. It yields the protein CASSLERNTEAFF. Supplemented by reference TRBV7-2 and TRBJ1-1, the full variable domain reads GAGVSQSPSNKVTEKGKDVELRCDPISGHTALYWYRQSLGQGLEFLIYFQGNSAPDKSGLPSDRFSAERTGGSVSTLTIQRTQQEDSAVYLCASSLERNTEAFFGQGTRLTVV.

V usage is TRBV6-5 and J usage is TRBJ1-1; D is undetermined. CDR3 length equals 11 residues. Germline V gene lookup returns CDR1 MNHEY and CDR2 SVGAGI. The CDR3 protein is CADNRNTEAFF. DNA for the CDR3: TGTGCAGATAACAGGAACACTGAAGCTTTCTTT.